Below are 9 T cell receptor beta chains sequenced from a single sample in a study of regulatory and conventional T cells in RAG deficiency. Only in-frame clones appear in the TCRdb table, and some are missing; sequencing was by immunoSEQ multiplex PCR. Among 24,000 or so clones listed, more than 85% were seen once. Blood CD4+ CD25-low CD127-high conventional T cells supplied the genomic DNA template. This sample was shared with a second study, whose subject was regulatory T cells. That study reports: The PCR used 52 TRBV and 13 TRBJ primers.

The sequenced sample consisted of CD4+ T cells sorted from blood. The receptors here all came from a human donor in good health.

This sequence joins TRBV7-9 and TRBJ1-2; 7 positions match TRBD1. The CDR3 has 13 residues. The J segment lost 8 bases and the V segment lost 3 bases, leaving 6 bases of the junction unmatched. Germline assignment: CDR1 SEHNR and CDR2 FQNEAQ (reference sequence). CDR3 sequence: CASSLTTGEGYTF. CDR3 nucleotide sequence: TGTGCCAGCAGCTTGACTACAGGGGAGGGCTACACCTTC.

The table lists this clone with a count of one. The chain uses TRBV2 and TRBJ2-3, with 9 bases lining up with TRBD2. V lost 10 bases and J lost 1; bases outside the gene matches: 6. There are 14 residues in the CDR3. Germline V CDR1 and CDR2: SNHLY, FYNNEI. CDR3 in amino acids: CATRGGGGTDTQYF. For the CDR3, the DNA is TGTGCCACCAGGGGCGGGGGGGGCACAGATACGCAGTATTTT.

Points on this clone: Its ends do not fully match the called genes, so a read error is possible. This rearrangement joins TRBV6-6 to TRBJ1-2; possibly TRBD1 for D (5 bases). The V gene's germline CDR1 is MNHNY and CDR2 SVGAGI (reference sequence). The CDR3 has 13 amino acids. The CDR3 DNA follows: TGTGCCAGCAGTTTTAGGACAAGAGGCGCTTCGGCCTTC. Its translation is CASSFRTRGASAF.

The chain links TRBV29-1 to TRBJ1-1, with D possibly TRBD1 on 5 matching bases. Trimming shortened V by 2 bases and J by 11 bases, and 18 bases separated the two germline ends. CDR1 SQVTM and CDR2 ANQGSEA come from the germline V gene. The CDR3 loop spans 13 amino acids. CDR3 residues: CSVESQGIGLAFF. The CDR3, as DNA: TGCAGCGTTGAATCCCAGGGAATAGGGCTCGCTTTCTTT.

The chain carries TRBV7-3 and TRBJ1-2; no reliable D call. Germline-derived CDR1 and CDR2 are SGHTA and FQGTGA. This CDR3 spans 13 amino acids. Trimming removed 2 bases at V and 4 bases at J, with 8 bases between. The CDR3 coding sequence is TGTGCCAGCAGCTTAGCAGCAGGCTATGGCTACACCTTC. Protein: CASSLAAGYGYTF.

The V and J genes are TRBV4-1 and TRBJ2-7, with D maybe TRBD2 (6 bases). Germline V CDR1 and CDR2: MGHRA, YSYEKL. The CDR3 runs to 17 residues. V lost 0 bases to trimming and J lost 4 bases, with 19 bases between them. DNA of the CDR3: TGCGCCAGCAGCCAAGATCCCGCCGGGACTGTAAGTTACGAGCAGTACTTC. Amino acids: CASSQDPAGTVSYEQYF.

The V gene is TRBV27, the J gene TRBJ1-2; weak D call: TRBD1 (5 bases). This CDR3 is 14 amino acids long. Germline V gene lookup returns CDR1 MNHEY and CDR2 SMNVEV (reference sequence). The V and J ends lost 5 bases and 2 bases respectively, with 12 bases between them. The CDR3 region is CASSPGGANYGYTF. CDR3 coding DNA: TGTGCCAGCAGTCCCGGCGGGGCCAACTATGGCTACACCTTC.

DNA of the CDR3: TGTGCCAGCAGTACTGGACGTTGGGCGACCCAGTACTTC. Translating it yields CASSTGRWATQYF. The chain employs TRBV6-5 and TRBJ2-5; D is uncertain. Germline CDR1 and CDR2: MNHEY and SVGAGI. Trimming took off 5 bases at V and 7 bases at J, with 14 bases between the two ends. This CDR3 is built from 13 residues.

The chain couples TRBV4-1 to TRBJ1-4; possibly TRBD1 for D (6 bases). V dropped 1 base and J dropped 5 bases, with 11 bases sitting between them. Germline V gene lookup returns CDR1 MGHRA and CDR2 YSYEKL. The CDR3 extends over 15 amino acids. The CDR3 DNA reads TGCGCCAGCAGCCAAGGGACAGATTCCAATGAAAAACTGTTTTTT. Its translation is CASSQGTDSNEKLFF.